This passage covers 2 T cell receptor beta chains from one sample sequenced in a study of T cell responses to AZD1222 COVID-19 vaccine. Profiling relied on immunoSEQ multiplex PCR, and the TCRdb table lists in-frame clones only, not all of them. The table lists around 130,000 clones, 75% to 95% of them singletons. This specimen was peripheral blood, taken 28 days after the second AZD1222 dose. These receptors were collected from an adult who received the AZD1222 COVID-19 vaccine.

CDR3 nucleotides: TGTGCCAGCAGCTTACTCGGGGGAAACCCGTTAGCTAACTATGGCTACACCTTC. Its translation: CASSLLGGNPLANYGYTF. V and J are TRBV7-9 and TRBJ1-2; TRBD1 might be the D (5 bases). V dropped 2 bases and J dropped 0 bases, with 19 bases sitting between them. The CDR3 totals 18 residues. In germline, CDR1 is SEHNR, CDR2 FQNEAQ (reference sequence).

V gene TRBV6-5 combines with J gene TRBJ2-7; D assignment may be TRBD1 or TRBD2 (6 bases each). The CDR3 contains 13 residues. The V end lost 11 bases, the J end lost 4 bases, and 18 bases lay between the germline ends. The V gene's germline CDR1 is MNHEY and CDR2 SVGAGI. CDR3 sequence reads: CASLSGGTYEQYF. DNA for the CDR3: TGTGCCTCACTTAGTGGGGGGACATACGAGCAGTACTTC.